The 25 T cell receptor beta chains below all came from one sample that was sequenced in a study of blood T cell repertoires in COVID-19. The data were produced by immunoSEQ multiplex PCR, yet TCRdb's version contains in-frame clones alone and is incomplete. The top ten clones hold 0.85% to 0.9% of a sample with around 250,000 clones, about nine tenths of them seen once. What was sequenced was PBMCs or T cells enriched from blood (not recorded which). All receptors derive from a man between 45 and 60 years old who had been exposed to COVID-19.

V gene TRBV19 combines with J gene TRBJ2-2; 9 nucleotides align to TRBD2. Looked up from germline, CDR1 is LNHDA and CDR2 is SQIVND (reference sequence). The CDR3 extends over 15 amino acids. J was trimmed by 5 bases and V by 1 base; bases with no gene match: 2. CDR3 protein: CASSIGLAGTGELFF. The CDR3 DNA follows: TGTGCCAGTAGTATAGGCCTAGCGGGGACCGGGGAGCTGTTTTTT.

The rearrangement links TRBV5-4 to TRBJ2-3; 8 nucleotides line up with TRBD1. Germline V lookup: CDR1 SGHNT, CDR2 YYREEE (reference sequence). The CDR3 extends over 15 amino acids. J was trimmed by 2 bases and V by 4 bases; bases with no gene match: 6. The CDR3 coding sequence is TGTGCCAGCAGCGCCAGGGACAGGTCCACAGATACGCAGTATTTT. Its translation: CASSARDRSTDTQYF.

The chain links TRBV19 to TRBJ1-5, with a weak D call TRBD1 (5 bases). Germline V gene data show CDR1 as LNHDA and CDR2 as SQIVND (reference sequence). This CDR3 is built from 17 residues. V was pared by 4 bases and J by 2 bases, with 18 bases between. CDR3 nucleotide sequence: TGTGCCAGTAGTACCTATCGACAGACGGGGGGCAATCAGCCCCAGCATTTT. This translates into CASSTYRQTGGNQPQHF.

The chain carries TRBV9 and TRBJ1-1; D ambiguous. Germline loops: CDR1 SGDLS, CDR2 YYNGEE. This CDR3 is 14 amino acids long. V shed 4 bases and J shed 3 bases, with 13 bases lying between them. The CDR3 nucleotides read TGTGCCAGCAGCCTGCAAGTGAGGGACACTGAAGCTTTCTTT. Translating gives CASSLQVRDTEAFF.

This clone was picked up one time. The gene calls are TRBV19 and TRBJ1-1; no clear D. In germline, CDR1 is LNHDA, CDR2 SQIVND (reference sequence). The CDR3 loop spans 12 amino acids. The V end lost 5 bases, the J end lost 6 bases, and 10 bases lay between the germline ends. CDR3 DNA: TGTGCCAGTAGTGAGGGTTTTTCTGAAGCTTTCTTT. Encoded protein: CASSEGFSEAFF. Together with reference TRBV19 and TRBJ1-1, the CDR3 gives the full variable domain: DGGITQSPKYLFRKEGQNVTLSCEQNLNHDAMYWYRQDPGQGLRLIYYSQIVNDFQKGDIAEGYSVSREKKESFPLTVTSAQKNPTAFYLCASSEGFSEAFFGQGTRLTVV.

About this clone itself: At the DNA level, this CDR3 is encoded by other sequences in the same sample as well. The chain employs TRBV18 and TRBJ2-3; 10 bases fit TRBD2. The J segment lost 0 bases and the V segment lost 6 bases, leaving 3 bases of the junction unmatched. Germline V gives CDR1 KGHSH, CDR2 LQKENI. This CDR3 is 15 amino acids long. The CDR3 spells CASSPTSGSTDTQYF. The CDR3 DNA reads as TGTGCCAGCTCGCCGACTAGCGGGAGCACAGATACGCAGTATTTT.

The chain combines TRBV5-1 with TRBJ1-1; D gene uncertain. V was pared by 5 bases and J by 4 bases, with 21 bases between. This CDR3 has 16 residues. The germline CDR1 and CDR2 sequences are SGHRS and YFSETQ. The CDR3 protein is CASRQRPGFEGTEAFF. CDR3 nucleotides: TGCGCCAGCAGACAAAGACCGGGGTTTGAAGGCACTGAAGCTTTCTTT.

The chain recombines TRBV12-3 or TRBV12-4 with TRBJ1-1; D remains ambiguous. The ends were cut back, 6 bases at V and 6 bases at J, with 14 bases in the middle. The CDR3 has 13 amino acids. The CDR3 loop reads CASSSLTASEAFF. In nucleotides, the CDR3 is TGTGCCAGCAGCTCCCTTACAGCATCTGAAGCTTTCTTT.

J is TRBJ1-1 and V is TRBV30; D is perhaps TRBD1 (6 bases). The CDR3 sequence is 16 residues long. Germline V gene lookup returns CDR1 GTSNPN and CDR2 SVGIG (reference sequence). Trimming stripped 4 bases from V and 1 base from J, with 19 bases between. The chain's CDR3 is CAWNYPGGRRNTEAFF. Written as DNA, the CDR3 is TGTGCCTGGAATTACCCGGGGGGCAGGCGGAACACTGAAGCTTTCTTT.

J is TRBJ2-1 and V is TRBV19; TRBD1 aligns across 7 bases. Germline V gene data show CDR1 as LNHDA and CDR2 as SQIVND (reference sequence). The CDR3 consists of 15 residues. V lost 1 base and J lost 4; bases outside the gene matches: 4. The CDR3 is CASSIGSGGYNEQFF. In DNA form, the CDR3 reads TGTGCCAGTAGTATAGGGTCAGGGGGTTACAATGAGCAGTTCTTC.

This rearrangement joins TRBV3-1 (or the pseudogene TRBV3-2) to TRBJ1-1; D perhaps matches TRBD1 (6 bases). Germline loops: CDR1 LGHDT, CDR2 YNNKEL (reference sequence). The CDR3 sequence is 14 residues long. V was cut by 4 bases and J by 1 base, with 10 bases left in between. The DNA of the CDR3 is TGTGCCAGCAGCCTTGGACAGAAGAACACTGAAGCTTTCTTT. It translates to CASSLGQKNTEAFF.

The chain has TRBV7-9 and TRBJ2-3, with D uncertain. V shed 5 bases and J shed 0 bases, with 9 bases lying between them. The CDR3 sequence is 14 residues long. Looked up from germline, CDR1 is SEHNR and CDR2 is FQNEAQ (reference sequence). The CDR3 DNA reads TGTGCCAGCAGCCTTTTTACTAGCACAGATACGCAGTATTTT. It is translated as CASSLFTSTDTQYF.

The rearrangement joins TRBV19 to TRBJ2-4; 7 bases map to TRBD2. The CDR3 runs 17 residues. Germline V gene sequence: CDR1 LNHDA, CDR2 SQIVND (reference sequence). The J segment lost 0 bases and the V segment lost 4 bases, leaving 9 bases of the junction unmatched. CDR3 nucleotide sequence: TGTGCCAGTAGTACTATCCTTAGCGGGCTAGCCAAAAACATTCAGTACTTC. It translates to CASSTILSGLAKNIQYF.

This chain links TRBV5-1 with TRBJ2-5, with 7 nucleotides matching TRBD2. The V gene end was trimmed by 4 bases and the J gene end by 2 bases; junction bases not matched to a gene: 5. Germline CDR1 and CDR2: SGHRS and YFSETQ. The CDR3 is made up of 14 amino acids. The CDR3 region is CASSPTAGQETQYF. The CDR3 nucleotides are TGCGCCAGCAGCCCGACAGCGGGGCAAGAGACCCAGTACTTC.

The chain joins TRBV5-4 to TRBJ2-4; 8 positions match TRBD1. Germline CDR1 SGHNT, CDR2 YYREEE (reference sequence). J was trimmed by 4 bases and V by 4 bases; bases with no gene match: 4. The length of the CDR3 is 14 residues. This chain's CDR3 is CASSQRTGKNIQYF. DNA of the CDR3: TGTGCCAGCAGCCAAAGGACAGGGAAAAACATTCAGTACTTC.

In this sample, this clone turned up once. This rearrangement joins TRBV2 to TRBJ1-2, with TRBD1 identical over 8 bases. The junction had 10 bases not matched to a gene; V was cut back by 7 bases and J by 6 bases. The length of the CDR3 is 14 residues. Germline lookup yields CDR1 SNHLY and CDR2 FYNNEI. CDR3 coding DNA: TGTGCCAGCACCCTGACAGGGGAATATAATGGCTACACCTTC. It is translated as CASTLTGEYNGYTF.

This clone was observed once. This chain joins TRBV10-1 and TRBJ1-5; a weak D match, TRBD1 (5 bases). The CDR3 spans 18 residues. The germline V and J ends were trimmed by 6 bases and 0 bases, with 21 bases remaining between them. Per the germline V gene, CDR1 is WNHNN and CDR2 is SYGVQD (reference sequence). The CDR3 DNA follows: TGCGCCAGCAGGGATTCTTCCGGGACTTTGGATAGCAATCAGCCCCAGCATTTT. As protein: CASRDSSGTLDSNQPQHF.

J is TRBJ1-3 and V is TRBV18; D not certain. The ends were cut back, 11 bases at V and 0 bases at J, with 11 bases in the middle. Germline V gives CDR1 KGHSH, CDR2 LQKENI. The CDR3 has 13 amino acids. For the CDR3, the DNA is TGTGCCGTCACAGCTCTCTCTGGAAACACCATATATTTT. The encoded protein is CAVTALSGNTIYF. Looking up the rest from reference TRBV18 and TRBJ1-3 gives the full variable domain: NAGVMQNPRHLVRRRGQEARLRCSPMKGHSHVYWYRQLPEEGLKFMVYLQKENIIDESGMPKERFSAEFPKEGPSILRIQQVVRGDSAAYFCAVTALSGNTIYFGEGSWLTVV.

CDR3 DNA: TGTGCCAGCGGAAACGGGTACGGCGATGAGCAGTTCTTC. This encodes CASGNGYGDEQFF. The chain recombines TRBV7-3 with TRBJ2-1; no clear D gene. The ends were cut back, 8 bases at V and 8 bases at J, with 16 bases in the middle. The CDR3 is 13 residues long. In germline, CDR1 is SGHTA, CDR2 FQGTGA.

The chain recombines TRBV2 with TRBJ1-1; weak D call: TRBD1 (6 bases). Germline assignment: CDR1 SNHLY and CDR2 FYNNEI. The CDR3 has 16 residues. Trimming removed 2 bases at V and 4 bases at J, with 17 bases between. CDR3 nucleotide sequence: TGTGCCAGCAGTGAACGGGGCAGGGGAGGGGGCACTGAAGCTTTCTTT. Translated: CASSERGRGGGTEAFF.

V is TRBV2 and J is TRBJ2-3, with 9 bases matching TRBD1. The CDR3 loop spans 15 amino acids. Germline-derived CDR1 and CDR2 are SNHLY and FYNNEI. Trimming removed 6 bases from V and 6 bases from J; junction bases left unmatched: 10. The CDR3 nucleotides are TGTGCCAGCAGGCTGGGACAGGGTATTGGGGATACGCAGTATTTT. This translates into CASRLGQGIGDTQYF.

The chain carries TRBV2 and TRBJ2-1, with unresolved D. CDR1 is SNHLY and CDR2 is FYNNEI in the germline V gene. Trimming pared 7 bases from V and 7 bases from J, leaving 20 bases between. CDR3 length equals 15 residues. As DNA, the CDR3 is TGTGCCAGCACTGGTGACGCAATAGCCCCGAATGAGCAGTTCTTC. Translating it yields CASTGDAIAPNEQFF.

This chain connects TRBV27 to TRBJ2-1, with 10 bases identical to TRBD2. Per germline, CDR1 MNHEY and CDR2 SMNVEV (reference sequence). The CDR3 totals 15 residues. V shed 6 bases, J shed 8 bases, and the junction held 10 bases outside the gene matches. The CDR3 sequence: CASRPGLASPHEQFF. In DNA, the CDR3 is TGTGCCAGCAGACCGGGACTAGCGTCCCCCCATGAGCAGTTCTTC.

This chain connects TRBV5-1 to TRBJ2-3, with 7 bases aligning to TRBD2. This CDR3 contains 15 residues. The junction had 6 bases not matched to a gene; V was cut back by 2 bases and J by 3 bases. CDR1 is SGHRS and CDR2 is YFSETQ in the germline V gene. CDR3 DNA: TGCGCCAGCAGCTTAGAGGGGCGGGAGACAGATACGCAGTATTTT. Translating it yields CASSLEGRETDTQYF.

This clone appeared a single time. The gene calls are TRBV24-1 and TRBJ2-3, with TRBD2 as a possible D gene (6 bases). Looked up from germline, CDR1 is KGHDR and CDR2 is SFDVKD. Trimming took off 3 bases at V and 6 bases at J, with 18 bases between the two ends. There are 16 residues in the CDR3. The CDR3 DNA sequence: TGTGCCACCAGTGATCCCGGGACTCCGGGGGAGGATACGCAGTATTTT. Translated: CATSDPGTPGEDTQYF.